This T cell receptor (beta chain) was obtained from a study of T-cell memory formation after mild COVID-19. Study-level points and caveats: Mainly in CM and EM were contracting CD4+ clones; CD8+ were in EMRA.

The length of the CDR3 is 15 residues. The J segment lost 5 bases and the V segment lost 2 bases, leaving 6 bases of the junction unmatched. The germline V gene has CDR1 PRHDT and CDR2 FYEKMQ (reference sequence). As regards this clonotype: Its antigen is unknown.

One entry per CDR3 protein results from TCRdb running MiXCR on the 5' RACE reads. Of 450,000 to 650,000 distinct CDR3 sequences listed, about a fifth were seen once; the top ten hold approximately 13%. Sequences were obtained from PBMCs or a T cell subset sorted from them (not recorded which). This TCR was sampled from an adult woman who had mild COVID-19 (a few samples of this study predate the infection). Cell type and time point are not known. The V and J genes are TRBV13 and TRBJ1-5, with 7 bases lining up with TRBD1. DNA for the CDR3: TGTGCCAGCAGCTTATCGACAGGGCGGGATCAGCCCCAGCATTTT. Translation: CASSLSTGRDQPQHF.